These T cell receptor beta chains were read from a single sample in a study of technical replicates of blood from several donors. Sequenced by immunoSEQ multiplex PCR; TCRdb stores in-frame clones only, minus some. The sample carries more than 90,000 clones, nearly 97% recorded once. Sequenced sample: T cells isolated from PBMCs. These receptors were taken from a human donor in good health. Both conserved end residues are part of each CDR3. The order of the fields is D gene, J gene, V gene, clone size, CDR3 DNA, CDR3 protein. A D gene is named only where the DNA matches it firmly. Clone size appears in some rows only: once, few, many, or a class for an expanded clone.

d_call: .; j_call: TRBJ2-7; v_call: TRBV28; clone_size: .; cdr3_nt: TGTGCCAGCAGTTCCCCCAGCGGGCTAGGGTACGAGCAGTACTTC; cdr3_aa: CASSSPSGLGYEQYF
d_call: .; j_call: TRBJ2-7; v_call: TRBV7-8; clone_size: .; cdr3_nt: TGTGCCAGCAGGCGTTCCTGGACTTCGCTTGAGGAGCAGTACTTC; cdr3_aa: CASRRSWTSLEEQYF
d_call: TRBD2; j_call: TRBJ2-7; v_call: TRBV6-5; clone_size: .; cdr3_nt: TGTGCCAGCGGACCTGTTAGCGGGGGGACTTACGAGCAGTACTTC; cdr3_aa: CASGPVSGGTYEQYF
d_call: .; j_call: TRBJ2-2; v_call: TRBV7-8; clone_size: .; cdr3_nt: TGTGCCAGCAGCCCGGGACTTTTGGTTGCCGGGGAGCTGTTTTTT; cdr3_aa: CASSPGLLVAGELFF
d_call: .; j_call: TRBJ1-5; v_call: TRBV15; clone_size: .; cdr3_nt: TGTGCCACCAGCAGAGCTAGGGAGAATCAGCCCCAGCATTTT; cdr3_aa: CATSRARENQPQHF
d_call: .; j_call: TRBJ2-3; v_call: TRBV5-4; clone_size: .; cdr3_nt: TGTGCCAGCAGCTTGGCTGGTCAGGGACTTTACACAGATACGCAGTATTTT; cdr3_aa: CASSLAGQGLYTDTQYF
d_call: .; j_call: TRBJ1-1; v_call: TRBV6-6; clone_size: .; cdr3_nt: TGTGCCGCTAAGGACAGAGGGAACACTGAAGCTTTCTTT; cdr3_aa: CAAKDRGNTEAFF
d_call: .; j_call: TRBJ2-1; v_call: TRBV7-8; clone_size: .; cdr3_nt: TGTGCCAGCAGCTCGCTACCTTGGGGCCTGAGCTCCTACAATGAGCAGTTCTTC; cdr3_aa: CASSSLPWGLSSYNEQFF
d_call: .; j_call: TRBJ2-5; v_call: TRBV6-5; clone_size: .; cdr3_nt: TGTGCCAGCAGTTACCTCTTCTCCAGGGTCGGTGAGACCCAGTACTTC; cdr3_aa: CASSYLFSRVGETQYF
d_call: TRBD2; j_call: TRBJ2-1; v_call: TRBV6-5; clone_size: .; cdr3_nt: TGTGCCAGCAGTTACAGTGGACTAGCGCACTACAATGAGCAGTTCTTC; cdr3_aa: CASSYSGLAHYNEQFF
d_call: .; j_call: TRBJ2-1; v_call: TRBV11-3; clone_size: once; cdr3_nt: TGTGCCAGCAGCCGTTCAGGGAATGAGCAGTTCTTC; cdr3_aa: CASSRSGNEQFF
d_call: TRBD2; j_call: TRBJ2-7; v_call: TRBV10-3; clone_size: .; cdr3_nt: TGTGCCATCAGTGACAGTAGCGGGAGTTTCTACGAGCAGTACTTC; cdr3_aa: CAISDSSGSFYEQYF
d_call: TRBD2; j_call: TRBJ2-1; v_call: TRBV4-1; clone_size: .; cdr3_nt: TGCGCCAGCAGCCAATACACGGGGTCTCGGGGGGAGTTCTTC; cdr3_aa: CASSQYTGSRGEFF
d_call: TRBD2; j_call: TRBJ2-7; v_call: TRBV5-6; clone_size: .; cdr3_nt: TGTGCCAGCAGCTTGGCGGGGGGTCGTGACGAGCAGTACTTC; cdr3_aa: CASSLAGGRDEQYF
d_call: .; j_call: TRBJ2-7; v_call: TRBV11-3; clone_size: .; cdr3_nt: TGTGCCAGCAGCTTATCAGGGTACGAGCAGTACTTC; cdr3_aa: CASSLSGYEQYF
d_call: .; j_call: TRBJ1-2; v_call: TRBV6-6; clone_size: .; cdr3_nt: TGTGCCAGCAGTTACTTTGAGGGCCTCGAGGGCTACACCTTC; cdr3_aa: CASSYFEGLEGYTF
d_call: TRBD2; j_call: TRBJ2-1; v_call: TRBV11-1; clone_size: .; cdr3_nt: TGTGCCAGCAGCTTAGGAGCTAGCGGGCTCAATGAGCAGTTCTTC; cdr3_aa: CASSLGASGLNEQFF
d_call: TRBD1; j_call: TRBJ1-3; v_call: TRBV18; clone_size: .; cdr3_nt: TGTGCCAGCTCCGCGACAGGGGGCTCTGGAAACACCATATATTTT; cdr3_aa: CASSATGGSGNTIYF
d_call: TRBD2; j_call: TRBJ2-2; v_call: TRBV6-1; clone_size: .; cdr3_nt: TGTGCCAGCAGGGGACTAGCGGCCGGGGAGCTGTTTTTT; cdr3_aa: CASRGLAAGELFF
d_call: .; j_call: TRBJ1-2; v_call: TRBV6-1; clone_size: .; cdr3_nt: TGTGCCAGCAGTGAAAATCCGGGGTTTTCGGATGGCTACACCTTC; cdr3_aa: CASSENPGFSDGYTF
d_call: .; j_call: TRBJ1-1; v_call: TRBV9; clone_size: .; cdr3_nt: TGTGCCAGCAGCGTGACAGGAGCGAACACTGAAGCTTTCTTT; cdr3_aa: CASSVTGANTEAFF
d_call: TRBD2; j_call: TRBJ2-7; v_call: TRBV27; clone_size: .; cdr3_nt: TGTGCCAGCAGTTCTGGGACTAGCGGGAGGGGGGAGCAGTACTTC; cdr3_aa: CASSSGTSGRGEQYF
d_call: TRBD1; j_call: TRBJ1-2; v_call: TRBV5-6; clone_size: .; cdr3_nt: TGTGCCAGCAGCTTGAATGCCGGGACAGGGGGCGGCGGCTACACCTTC; cdr3_aa: CASSLNAGTGGGGYTF
d_call: TRBD1; j_call: TRBJ1-5; v_call: TRBV29-1; clone_size: .; cdr3_nt: TGCAGCGTTGTATCGGGACAGGGCCCCCATCAGCCCCAGCATTTT; cdr3_aa: CSVVSGQGPHQPQHF
d_call: .; j_call: TRBJ1-5; v_call: TRBV28; clone_size: .; cdr3_nt: TGTGCCAGCACATTTCTGGGGGACCGGGGGGCCCAGCATTTT; cdr3_aa: CASTFLGDRGAQHF
d_call: .; j_call: TRBJ2-6; v_call: TRBV21-1; clone_size: .; cdr3_nt: TGTGCCAGCAACTCGGCACAGGGAATTGCTCCTGGGGCCAACGTCCTGACTTTC; cdr3_aa: CASNSAQGIAPGANVLTF
d_call: .; j_call: TRBJ2-7; v_call: TRBV10-3; clone_size: once; cdr3_nt: TGTGCCACCTTGTTTAATTCGGCGGGGAGCTCCTACGAGCAGTACTTC; cdr3_aa: CATLFNSAGSSYEQYF
d_call: .; j_call: TRBJ2-1; v_call: TRBV6-4; clone_size: few; cdr3_nt: TGTGCCAGCAGTGAAGGGGGGGAAGGATGGGACAATGAGCAGTTCTTC; cdr3_aa: CASSEGGEGWDNEQFF
d_call: .; j_call: TRBJ2-1; v_call: TRBV5-1; clone_size: .; cdr3_nt: TGCGCCAGCAGCGCATCGACAGGTCCGACGTCCTACAATGAGCAGTTCTTC; cdr3_aa: CASSASTGPTSYNEQFF
d_call: .; j_call: TRBJ2-7; v_call: TRBV19; clone_size: once; cdr3_nt: TGTGCCAGTAGTAGGACAGAAACTACTTACGAGCAGTACTTC; cdr3_aa: CASSRTETTYEQYF
d_call: TRBD1; j_call: TRBJ2-7; v_call: TRBV29-1; clone_size: once; cdr3_nt: TGCAGCGTTTCCGACAGGGGACCCTACGAGCAGTACTTC; cdr3_aa: CSVSDRGPYEQYF
d_call: TRBD1; j_call: TRBJ1-1; v_call: TRBV19; clone_size: .; cdr3_nt: TGTGCCAGTAGTATGAGATACAGGGGGTCTAACACTGAAGCTTTCTTT; cdr3_aa: CASSMRYRGSNTEAFF
d_call: .; j_call: TRBJ1-1; v_call: TRBV6-1; clone_size: .; cdr3_nt: TGTGCCAGCATAAGAGGGGGAAACACTGAAGCTTTCTTT; cdr3_aa: CASIRGGNTEAFF
d_call: TRBD1; j_call: TRBJ1-1; v_call: TRBV4-1; clone_size: .; cdr3_nt: TGCGCCAGCAGCAACGGACAGGGCAGGAACACTGAAGCTTTCTTT; cdr3_aa: CASSNGQGRNTEAFF
d_call: .; j_call: TRBJ2-1; v_call: TRBV6-5; clone_size: .; cdr3_nt: TGTGCCAGCAGTCCTTATTTCAAAGAGGATGAGCAGTTCTTC; cdr3_aa: CASSPYFKEDEQFF
d_call: TRBD2; j_call: TRBJ2-2; v_call: TRBV7-2; clone_size: .; cdr3_nt: TGTGCCAGCAGCTTAGAGGCTAGCGGGAGTCTAAAGCTGTTTTTT; cdr3_aa: CASSLEASGSLKLFF
d_call: TRBD2; j_call: TRBJ2-2; v_call: TRBV4-1; clone_size: .; cdr3_nt: TGCGCCAGCAGCCCACTAGCGGGAGCGGGCACCGGGGAGCTGTTTTTT; cdr3_aa: CASSPLAGAGTGELFF
d_call: TRBD1; j_call: TRBJ1-5; v_call: TRBV18; clone_size: .; cdr3_nt: TGTGCCAGCTCACCCGATTTACAGGGGGCAGGTTCCGTTAATCAGCCCCAGCATTTT; cdr3_aa: CASSPDLQGAGSVNQPQHF
d_call: TRBD2; j_call: TRBJ2-4; v_call: TRBV11-2; clone_size: .; cdr3_nt: TGTGCCAGCAGCAGCGGACTAGCGGGATCAGCCAAAAACATTCAGTACTTC; cdr3_aa: CASSSGLAGSAKNIQYF
d_call: .; j_call: TRBJ1-1; v_call: TRBV27; clone_size: few; cdr3_nt: TGTGCCACCTCACCGGGAGGCTTCAGGGCTGAAGCTTTCTTT; cdr3_aa: CATSPGGFRAEAFF
d_call: .; j_call: TRBJ2-2; v_call: TRBV7-9; clone_size: .; cdr3_nt: TGTGCCAGCAGCTTCCTCGGGGAGCTGTTTTTT; cdr3_aa: CASSFLGELFF
d_call: .; j_call: TRBJ1-5; v_call: TRBV2; clone_size: .; cdr3_nt: TGTGCCAATGCGGGGGGATTGAATCAGCCCCAGCATTTT; cdr3_aa: CANAGGLNQPQHF
d_call: TRBD1; j_call: TRBJ2-3; v_call: TRBV7-9; clone_size: .; cdr3_nt: TGTGCCAGCAGCCTGGACAGGGACACAGATACGCAGTATTTT; cdr3_aa: CASSLDRDTDTQYF
d_call: .; j_call: TRBJ2-7; v_call: TRBV20-1; clone_size: .; cdr3_nt: TGCAGTGCTAGTATTGTCTACGAGCAGTACTTC; cdr3_aa: CSASIVYEQYF